This section outlines one T cell receptor (beta chain) sequence together with its context. Its antigen is undetermined. The CDR3 totals 15 residues. The ends were cut back, 1 base at V and 3 bases at J, with 10 bases in the middle. Germline loops: CDR1 MNHEY, CDR2 SMNVEV (reference sequence). The protocol was immunoSEQ multiplex PCR, while the TCRdb copy is restricted to in-frame clones and leaves out a portion. The top ten hold roughly 1.5% of the sample, which has about 200,000 clones, more than 75% seen once. These donors were members of the approximately 110-subject validation cohort, a group separate from the approximately 680-subject first cohort. This entry comes from a study of cytomegalovirus exposure and HLA in healthy donors. Overall study results and limits: The dataset shows that most TCR sequences were rare, while some public TCRs occurred in many donors. Associated with cytomegalovirus, according to the listing, were 170 or so TCR beta chains.

Sequencing was carried out using PBMCs. The sequence came from a woman aged 18-29 years in good health and CMV-seronegative. The V and J genes are TRBV27 and TRBJ2-1, with D perhaps matching TRBD2 (6 bases). The DNA for the CDR3 is TGTGCCAGCAGTTTATGGGGACTTCTCTACAATGAGCAGTTCTTC. Translating it yields CASSLWGLLYNEQFF.